These T cell receptor beta chains were read from a single sample in a study of a mutant IDH1 vaccine in newly diagnosed glioma. No antigen is known for these receptors. The data were produced by immunoSEQ multiplex PCR, yet TCRdb's version contains in-frame clones alone and is incomplete. The sample records about 45,000 clones, approximately 92% being singletons. The sequencing here drew on PBMCs, taken from a glioma patient whose treatment included an IDH1 peptide vaccine. These receptors came from a man between 45 and 60 years old with glioma. Each CDR3 is given with its conserved first and last residue. The order of the fields is D gene, J gene, V gene, CDR3 length, clone size, CDR3 protein, CDR3 DNA. A D gene is named only where the DNA matches it firmly. Not all rows give a size; the values are once, few, many and, for expanded clones, a class.

D: NA; J: TRBJ1-4; V: TRBV27; length: 14; size: NA; CDR3: CASRYSSTNEKLFF; DNA: TGTGCCAGCAGGTACAGTTCAACTAATGAAAAACTGTTTTTT
D: NA; J: TRBJ2-7; V: TRBV6-6; length: 14; size: once; CDR3: CASTPSAGSPEQYF; DNA: TGTGCCAGCACCCCGTCGGCGGGGTCCCCCGAGCAGTACTTC
D: TRBD1; J: TRBJ2-6; V: TRBV5-6; length: 18; size: NA; CDR3: CASSPVPGQGSGANVLTF; DNA: TGTGCCAGCAGCCCGGTACCCGGACAGGGTTCCGGGGCCAACGTCCTGACTTTC
D: NA; J: TRBJ2-7; V: TRBV7-2; length: 14; size: NA; CDR3: CASSLSTVSYEQYF; DNA: TGTGCCAGCAGCTTATCCACGGTTTCCTACGAGCAGTACTTC
D: TRBD1; J: TRBJ2-2; V: TRBV5-6; length: 17; size: NA; CDR3: CASSLSFVDRVTGELFF; DNA: TGTGCCAGCAGCTTGTCGTTCGTTGACAGGGTTACCGGGGAGCTGTTTTTT
D: NA; J: TRBJ2-7; V: TRBV29-1; length: 15; size: NA; CDR3: CSAGRLRELAYEQYF; DNA: TGCAGCGCTGGCCGATTGAGGGAATTGGCTTACGAGCAGTACTTC
D: TRBD2; J: TRBJ2-5; V: TRBV7-2; length: 17; size: NA; CDR3: CASSLDAGGAGGTAQYF; DNA: TGTGCCAGCAGCTTAGACGCTGGGGGAGCGGGGGGAACGGCCCAGTACTTC
D: TRBD1; J: TRBJ1-3; V: TRBV4-2; length: 16; size: NA; CDR3: CASSQDGTGTGNTIYF; DNA: TGTGCCAGCAGCCAAGATGGGACAGGGACTGGAAACACCATATATTTT
D: NA; J: TRBJ2-7; V: TRBV5-1; length: 13; size: NA; CDR3: CASSLAREDEQYF; DNA: TGCGCCAGCAGCTTGGCAAGGGAGGACGAGCAGTACTTC
D: NA; J: TRBJ2-1; V: TRBV27; length: 14; size: NA; CDR3: CASSFYAGGNEQFF; DNA: TGTGCCAGCAGTTTTTACGCGGGCGGCAATGAGCAGTTCTTC
D: NA; J: TRBJ1-2; V: TRBV28; length: 14; size: NA; CDR3: CASRPGAEDYGYTF; DNA: TGTGCCAGCAGGCCGGGGGCCGAAGACTATGGCTACACCTTC
D: TRBD2; J: TRBJ2-3; V: TRBV10-3; length: 18; size: NA; CDR3: CAISESFAGTSGRDTQYF; DNA: TGTGCCATCAGTGAGTCTTTCGCCGGGACTAGCGGGAGGGATACGCAGTATTTT
D: NA; J: TRBJ2-7; V: TRBV5-4; length: 15; size: NA; CDR3: CASSPSAGQSYEQYF; DNA: TGTGCCAGCAGCCCGTCGGCTGGACAATCCTACGAGCAGTACTTC
D: NA; J: TRBJ1-4; V: TRBV25-1; length: 17; size: NA; CDR3: CASSESGRGVANEKLFF; DNA: TGTGCCAGCAGTGAATCGGGGAGGGGAGTGGCTAATGAAAAACTGTTTTTT
D: NA; J: TRBJ2-3; V: TRBV28; length: 13; size: NA; CDR3: CASTVTSTDTQYF; DNA: TGTGCCAGCACCGTCACTAGCACAGATACGCAGTATTTT
D: NA; J: TRBJ1-1; V: TRBV9; length: 14; size: NA; CDR3: CASSVGAGSTEAFF; DNA: TGTGCCAGCAGCGTAGGAGCGGGATCCACTGAAGCTTTCTTT
D: TRBD1; J: TRBJ2-5; V: TRBV7-7; length: 15; size: NA; CDR3: CASRPGTGGQETQYF; DNA: TGTGCTAGCAGGCCCGGGACAGGGGGCCAAGAGACCCAGTACTTC
D: TRBD1; J: TRBJ1-2; V: TRBV6-5; length: 15; size: NA; CDR3: CASSVGGAVNYGYTF; DNA: TGTGCCAGCAGCGTAGGGGGCGCGGTCAACTATGGCTACACCTTC
D: NA; J: TRBJ1-1; V: TRBV2; length: 10; size: NA; CDR3: CASSDNEAFF; DNA: TGTGCCAGCAGTGATAATGAAGCTTTCTTT
D: TRBD1; J: TRBJ2-1; V: TRBV9; length: 16; size: NA; CDR3: CASSVAGQGAGNEQFF; DNA: TGTGCCAGCAGCGTAGCTGGACAGGGGGCTGGGAATGAGCAGTTCTTC
D: NA; J: TRBJ2-5; V: TRBV2; length: 15; size: NA; CDR3: CASRKLTGMQETQYF; DNA: TGTGCCAGCAGGAAACTTACCGGGATGCAAGAGACCCAGTACTTC
D: NA; J: TRBJ2-7; V: TRBV7-8; length: 14; size: NA; CDR3: CASSLEVRTYEQYF; DNA: TGTGCCAGCAGCTTAGAGGTCAGAACCTACGAGCAGTACTTC
D: NA; J: TRBJ2-2; V: TRBV7-2; length: 14; size: NA; CDR3: CASSLERSTGELFF; DNA: TGTGCCAGCAGCTTAGAACGGTCCACCGGGGAGCTGTTTTTT
D: TRBD2; J: TRBJ2-1; V: TRBV6-1; length: 15; size: NA; CDR3: CASSEGSSGRYEQFF; DNA: TGTGCCAGCAGTGAAGGGTCTAGCGGGAGATATGAGCAGTTCTTC
D: TRBD2; J: TRBJ2-5; V: TRBV19; length: 15; size: once; CDR3: CASGAASGSRETQYF; DNA: TGTGCCAGTGGGGCGGCTAGCGGGAGCAGAGAGACCCAGTACTTC
D: TRBD1; J: TRBJ2-7; V: TRBV5-6; length: 14; size: NA; CDR3: CASSPWTGFYEQYF; DNA: TGTGCCAGCAGCCCCTGGACAGGTTTCTACGAGCAGTACTTC
D: TRBD2; J: TRBJ2-1; V: TRBV19; length: 19; size: NA; CDR3: CASSIGGLAGITSYNEQFF; DNA: TGTGCCAGTAGTATAGGAGGACTAGCGGGGATCACCTCCTACAATGAGCAGTTCTTC
D: NA; J: TRBJ1-5; V: TRBV27; length: 16; size: NA; CDR3: CASRTMGTLGNQPQHF; DNA: TGTGCCAGCAGGACGATGGGGACGTTGGGCAATCAGCCCCAGCATTTT